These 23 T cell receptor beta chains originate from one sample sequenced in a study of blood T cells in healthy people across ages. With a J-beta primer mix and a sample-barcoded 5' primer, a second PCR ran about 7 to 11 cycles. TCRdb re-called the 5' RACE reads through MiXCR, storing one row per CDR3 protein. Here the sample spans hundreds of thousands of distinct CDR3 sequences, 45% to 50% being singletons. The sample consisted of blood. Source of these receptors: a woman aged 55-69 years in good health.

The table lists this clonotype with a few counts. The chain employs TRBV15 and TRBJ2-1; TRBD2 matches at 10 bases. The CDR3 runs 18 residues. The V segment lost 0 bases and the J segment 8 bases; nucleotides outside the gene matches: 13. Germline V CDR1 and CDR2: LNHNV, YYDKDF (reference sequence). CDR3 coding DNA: TGTGCCACCAGCAGAGATACTCCCCGACTAGCGGGTTTCGATGAGCAGTTCTTC. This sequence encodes CATSRDTPRLAGFDEQFF.

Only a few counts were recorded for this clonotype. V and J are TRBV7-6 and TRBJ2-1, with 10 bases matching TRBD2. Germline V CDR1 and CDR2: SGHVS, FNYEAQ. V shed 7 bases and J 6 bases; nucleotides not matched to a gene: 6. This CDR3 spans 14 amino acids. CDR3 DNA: TGTGCCAGCACGAGCGGGAGGGCCCTCAATGAGCAGTTCTTC. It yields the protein CASTSGRALNEQFF.

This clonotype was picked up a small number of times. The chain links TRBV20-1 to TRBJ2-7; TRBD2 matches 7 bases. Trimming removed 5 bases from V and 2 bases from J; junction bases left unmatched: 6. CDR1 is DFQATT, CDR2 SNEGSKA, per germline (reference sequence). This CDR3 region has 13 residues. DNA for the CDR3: TGCAGTGCTGACTGGGGAGGGACCTACGAGCAGTACTTC. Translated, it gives CSADWGGTYEQYF.

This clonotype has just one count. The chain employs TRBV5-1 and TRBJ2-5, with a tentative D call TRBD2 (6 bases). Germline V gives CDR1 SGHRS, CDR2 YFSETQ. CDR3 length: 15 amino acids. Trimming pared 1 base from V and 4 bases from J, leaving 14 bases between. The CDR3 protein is CASSLYLRGGETQYF. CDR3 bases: TGCGCCAGCAGCTTGTATCTTAGGGGAGGAGAGACCCAGTACTTC.

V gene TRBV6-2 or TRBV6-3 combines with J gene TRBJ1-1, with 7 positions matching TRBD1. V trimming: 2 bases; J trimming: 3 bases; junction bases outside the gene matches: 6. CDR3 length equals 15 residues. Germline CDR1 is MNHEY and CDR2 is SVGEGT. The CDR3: CASSYGDRGYTEAFF. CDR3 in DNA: TGTGCCAGCAGTTACGGGGACAGAGGGTACACTGAAGCTTTCTTT.

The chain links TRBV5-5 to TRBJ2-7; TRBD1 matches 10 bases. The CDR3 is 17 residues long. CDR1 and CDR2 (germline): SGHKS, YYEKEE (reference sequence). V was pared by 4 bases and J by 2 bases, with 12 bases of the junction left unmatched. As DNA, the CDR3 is TGTGCCAGCAGCAGATCAGCGACAGGGGGCACAACCTACGAGCAGTACTTC. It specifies CASSRSATGGTTYEQYF.

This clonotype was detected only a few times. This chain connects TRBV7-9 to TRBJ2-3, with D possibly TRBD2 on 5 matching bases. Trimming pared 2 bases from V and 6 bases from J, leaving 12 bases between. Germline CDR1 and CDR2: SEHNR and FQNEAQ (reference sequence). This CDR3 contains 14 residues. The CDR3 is CASSLFGSRDTQYF. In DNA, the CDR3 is TGTGCCAGCAGCTTATTTGGGAGTAGGGATACGCAGTATTTT.

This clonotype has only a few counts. CDR3: CASSYPASGKSYNEQFF. The CDR3 DNA reads as TGTGCCAGCAGCTACCCCGCTAGCGGGAAGAGTTACAATGAGCAGTTCTTC. The chain links TRBV7-9 to TRBJ2-1; TRBD2 aligns across 9 bases. The CDR3 consists of 17 residues. CDR1 and CDR2 from the germline V gene are SEHNR and FQNEAQ (reference sequence). V dropped 4 bases and J dropped 4; count of bases not matched to a gene: 11.

The CDR3 sequence: CSARTGGTEAFF. DNA for the CDR3: TGCAGTGCCCGGACAGGGGGCACTGAAGCTTTCTTT. The gene calls are TRBV20-1 and TRBJ1-1; TRBD1 matches 10 bases. CDR3 length: 12 amino acids. Germline CDR1 is DFQATT and CDR2 is SNEGSKA (reference sequence). V trimming: 6 bases; J trimming: 4 bases; junction bases outside the gene matches: 2.

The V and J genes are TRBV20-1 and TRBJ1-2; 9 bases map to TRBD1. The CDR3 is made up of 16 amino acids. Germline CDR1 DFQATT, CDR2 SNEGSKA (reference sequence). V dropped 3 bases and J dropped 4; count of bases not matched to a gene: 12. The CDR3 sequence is CSASPGTGTLSYGYTF. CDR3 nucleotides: TGCAGTGCTAGCCCCGGGACAGGGACCTTGAGCTATGGCTACACCTTC.

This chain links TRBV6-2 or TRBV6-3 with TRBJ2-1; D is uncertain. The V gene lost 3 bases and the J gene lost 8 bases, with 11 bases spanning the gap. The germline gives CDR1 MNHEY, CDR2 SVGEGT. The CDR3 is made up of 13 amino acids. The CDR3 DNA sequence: TGTGCCAGCAGTTATTGGTACGACGATGAGCAGTTCTTC. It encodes CASSYWYDDEQFF.

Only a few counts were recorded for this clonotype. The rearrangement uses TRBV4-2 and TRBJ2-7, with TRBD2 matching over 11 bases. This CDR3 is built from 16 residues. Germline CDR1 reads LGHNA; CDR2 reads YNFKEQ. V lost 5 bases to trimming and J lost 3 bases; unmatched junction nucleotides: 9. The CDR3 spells CASSDLAGGTVYEQYF. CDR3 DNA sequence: TGTGCCAGCAGCGACCTAGCGGGAGGTACAGTCTACGAGCAGTACTTC.

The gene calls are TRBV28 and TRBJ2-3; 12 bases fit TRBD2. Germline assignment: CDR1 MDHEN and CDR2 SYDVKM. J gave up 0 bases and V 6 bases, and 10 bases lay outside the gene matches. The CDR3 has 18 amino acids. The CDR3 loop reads CASSYGLAGPSSTDTQYF. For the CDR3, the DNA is TGTGCCAGCAGCTATGGACTAGCGGGACCCTCTAGCACAGATACGCAGTATTTT.

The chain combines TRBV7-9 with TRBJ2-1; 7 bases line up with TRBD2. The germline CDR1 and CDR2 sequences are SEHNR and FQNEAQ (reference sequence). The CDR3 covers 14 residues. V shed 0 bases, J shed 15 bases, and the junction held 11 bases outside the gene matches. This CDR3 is CASSLAGEGLMRFF. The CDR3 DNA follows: TGTGCCAGCAGCTTAGCCGGGGAGGGGCTAATGAGGTTCTTC.

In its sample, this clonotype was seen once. Written as DNA, the CDR3 is TGCAGTGCTAGAGTGGACAGTCATGGCTACACCTTC. Protein: CSARVDSHGYTF. This chain joins TRBV20-1 and TRBJ1-2, with D possibly being TRBD1 (6 bases). The length of the CDR3 is 12 residues. Germline V gives CDR1 DFQATT, CDR2 SNEGSKA (reference sequence). The V gene lost 1 base and the J gene lost 6 bases, with 9 bases spanning the gap.

CDR3 amino acids: CASSEPALYEQYF. CDR3 sequence (DNA): TGCGCCAGCAGCGAACCGGCACTCTACGAGCAGTACTTC. The V call is TRBV5-1, the J call TRBJ2-4; no reliable D call. The J call is doubtful: the DNA matches TRBJ2-7 better. This CDR3 region has 13 residues. Germline values: CDR1 SGHRS, CDR2 YFSETQ.

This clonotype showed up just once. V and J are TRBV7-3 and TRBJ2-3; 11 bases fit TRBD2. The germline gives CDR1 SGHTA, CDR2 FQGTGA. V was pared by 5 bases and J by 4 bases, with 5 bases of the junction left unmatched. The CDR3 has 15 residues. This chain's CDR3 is CASSVTSGTSDTQYF. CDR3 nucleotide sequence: TGTGCCAGCAGCGTGACTAGCGGGACTTCAGATACGCAGTATTTT.

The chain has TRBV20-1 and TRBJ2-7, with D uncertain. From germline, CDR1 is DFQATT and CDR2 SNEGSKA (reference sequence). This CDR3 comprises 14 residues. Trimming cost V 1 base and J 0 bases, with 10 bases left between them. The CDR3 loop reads CSARVSGSSYEQYF. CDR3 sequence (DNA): TGCAGTGCTAGAGTTTCGGGCAGCTCCTACGAGCAGTACTTC.

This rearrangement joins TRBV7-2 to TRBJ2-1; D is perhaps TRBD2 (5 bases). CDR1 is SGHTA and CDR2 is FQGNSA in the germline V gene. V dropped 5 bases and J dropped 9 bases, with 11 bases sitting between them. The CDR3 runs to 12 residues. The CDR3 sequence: CASSHPGGEQFF. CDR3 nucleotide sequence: TGTGCCAGCAGCCATCCCGGAGGTGAGCAGTTCTTC.

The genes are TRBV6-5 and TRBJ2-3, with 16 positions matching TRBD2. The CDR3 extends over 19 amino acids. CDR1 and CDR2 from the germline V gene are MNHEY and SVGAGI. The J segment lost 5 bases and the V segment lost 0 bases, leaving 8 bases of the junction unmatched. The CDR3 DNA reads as TGTGCCAGCAGTTACTCGCCTGGGACTAGCGGGAGGGGTGGAGATACGCAGTATTTT. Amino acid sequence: CASSYSPGTSGRGGDTQYF.

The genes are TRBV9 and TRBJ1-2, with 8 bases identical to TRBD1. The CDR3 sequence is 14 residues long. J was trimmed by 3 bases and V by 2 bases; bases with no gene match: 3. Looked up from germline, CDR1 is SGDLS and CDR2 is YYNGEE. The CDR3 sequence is CASSVTGAHYGYTF. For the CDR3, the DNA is TGTGCCAGCAGCGTGACAGGGGCGCACTATGGCTACACCTTC.

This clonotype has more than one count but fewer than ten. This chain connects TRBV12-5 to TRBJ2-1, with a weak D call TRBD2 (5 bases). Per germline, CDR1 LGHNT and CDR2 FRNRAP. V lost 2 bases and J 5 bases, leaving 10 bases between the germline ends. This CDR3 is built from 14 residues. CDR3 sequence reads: CASGLQTRNNEQFF. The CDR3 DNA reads TGTGCTAGTGGTTTGCAAACTAGAAACAATGAGCAGTTCTTC.

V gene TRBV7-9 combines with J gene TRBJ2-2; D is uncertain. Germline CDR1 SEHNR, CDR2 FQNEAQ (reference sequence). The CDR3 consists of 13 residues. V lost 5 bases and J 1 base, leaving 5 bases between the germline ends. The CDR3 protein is CASSNLNTGELFF. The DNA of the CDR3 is TGTGCCAGCAGCAATCTGAACACCGGGGAGCTGTTTTTT.